This record concerns one T cell receptor (beta chain) sequence. V was shortened by 5 bases and J by 0 bases, with 13 bases between the two germline ends. Per germline, CDR1 LGHDT and CDR2 YNNKEL (reference sequence). The CDR3 length is 16 residues. The Seattle site enrolled patients during active infection and followed them longitudinally. Clones were sequenced by immunoSEQ multiplex PCR, and TCRdb holds only the in-frame ones, with some missing. This repertoire shows roughly 160,000 clones, roughly 81% found once; its top ten account for 5.4%. This entry comes from a study of blood T cell repertoires in COVID-19.

This TCR derives from a woman between 45 and 60 years old with COVID-19, enrolled during active disease. The chain recombines TRBV3-1 (or the pseudogene TRBV3-2) with TRBJ1-4; unclear D gene. Sequenced: peripheral blood. DNA of the CDR3: TGTGCCAGCAGCGGTTCAGATTTCCCAACTAATGAAAAACTGTTTTTT. This encodes CASSGSDFPTNEKLFF.